This T cell receptor beta chain emerged from a study of Ad26.COV2.S vaccination and SARS-CoV-2 variants. Study information: In the study, Ad26.COV2.S was injected intramuscularly once, or twice 56 days apart.

The treatment denotes: 15 to 20 received Ad26.COV2.S at low or high dose, single or two shots; roughly five received placebo; per-sample allocation not given. At day 63 after the first vaccine or placebo injection, samples were drawn. Within Boston, the person who donated was an adult of 18-55 years. Study results and caveats: Analytic work on TCR breadth and depth might have understated the full extent of total T cell responses. Spike-specific CD8+ and CD4+ T cell responses reportedly showed substantial breadth after vaccination.

The CDR3 sequence is 15 residues long. V lost 4 bases, J lost 1 base, and 11 bases lay in between. Germline-derived CDR1 and CDR2 are SNHLY and FYNNEI. Details on this clone: Its antigen is not identified.

Assay used: immunoSEQ multiplex PCR; TCRdb lists only in-frame clones, some missing. The sample consists of some 370,000 clones, 83% of them appearing once. The source of this sequence is a person aged 18-60 years who received the Ad26.COV2.S COVID-19 vaccine or a placebo. Sequencing was performed on peripheral blood, taken in a trial of Ad26.COV2.S vaccine versus placebo. V and J are TRBV2 and TRBJ1-5, with D uncertain. The DNA of the CDR3 is TGTGCCAGCAGTGGTCCGGGGAGAAGCAATCAGCCCCAGCATTTT. It specifies CASSGPGRSNQPQHF.